These 32 T cell receptor beta chains were sequenced from one sample in a study of T cell clones after liver transplantation. Sequencing was performed with immunoSEQ multiplex PCR; in TCRdb, only in-frame clones are kept and a portion is missing. The sample yields tens of thousands of clones, 75% to 90% seen once. This specimen was CD4+ T cells from blood, taken at the 22-month timepoint. These receptors were taken from a human patient who received a liver transplant. Part of the T cell pool may stem from the graft donor.

V and J are TRBV19 and TRBJ2-7; D possibly corresponds to TRBD2 (5 bases). This CDR3 is 14 amino acids long. Germline-derived CDR1 and CDR2 are LNHDA and SQIVND (reference sequence). The V and J ends lost 6 bases and 5 bases respectively, with 17 bases between them. CDR3 sequence: CASSDNLAYNEQYF. CDR3 nucleotides: TGTGCCAGTAGCGACAACCTAGCTTATAACGAGCAGTACTTC.

This chain connects TRBV6-4 to TRBJ1-1; 7 nucleotides match TRBD1. Germline V gene data show CDR1 as MRHNA and CDR2 as SNTAGT. V gave up 6 bases and J gave up 4 bases; unmatched junction bases: 11. The CDR3 consists of 15 residues. The CDR3 here is CASRGLDRVGTEAFF. The CDR3 bases are TGTGCCAGCAGAGGACTAGACAGGGTGGGCACTGAAGCTTTCTTT.

The chain combines TRBV7-2 with TRBJ2-7, with D possibly TRBD2 on 6 matching bases. The ends were cut back, 5 bases at V and 5 bases at J, with 22 bases in the middle. In germline, CDR1 is SGHTA, CDR2 FQGNSA. This CDR3 has 16 amino acids. CDR3 sequence: CASSKGTPGLQDEQYF. CDR3 nucleotides: TGTGCCAGCAGCAAAGGGACTCCGGGACTGCAAGACGAGCAGTACTTC.

The chain uses TRBV6-4 and TRBJ1-5; weak D call: TRBD1 (5 bases). Germline values: CDR1 MRHNA, CDR2 SNTAGT. This CDR3 has 13 amino acids. V lost 4 bases, J lost 7 bases, and 11 bases lay in between. This CDR3 reads CASSVQGGQPQHF. Written as DNA, the CDR3 is TGTGCCAGCAGTGTCCAGGGAGGACAGCCCCAGCATTTT.

The V gene is TRBV4-3, the J gene TRBJ1-2; 8 nucleotides align to TRBD1. Germline CDR1 LGHNA, CDR2 YSLEER. V lost 3 bases and J lost 4; bases outside the gene matches: 10. This CDR3 is built from 16 residues. The CDR3 loop reads CASSQVLTGDGYGYTF. The CDR3 bases are TGCGCCAGCAGCCAGGTCCTGACAGGGGACGGCTATGGCTACACCTTC.

The V call is TRBV18, the J call TRBJ1-2, with D unclear. CDR3 length equals 13 residues. Germline loops: CDR1 KGHSH, CDR2 LQKENI. V dropped 5 bases and J dropped 4 bases, with 11 bases sitting between them. CDR3 amino acids: CASSLLGIYGYTF. The CDR3, as DNA: TGTGCCAGCTCATTATTGGGGATCTATGGCTACACCTTC.

The rearrangement uses TRBV6-5 and TRBJ2-2; possible D gene TRBD2, 6 bases. Germline V gene data show CDR1 as MNHEY and CDR2 as SVGAGI. V lost 6 bases, J lost 4 bases, and 15 bases lay in between. This CDR3 region has 15 residues. Here the CDR3 reads CASSTGSYGTGELFF. DNA for the CDR3: TGTGCCAGCAGCACCGGGAGTTACGGCACCGGGGAGCTGTTTTTT.

The J gene is TRBJ2-7, the V gene TRBV6-5; TRBD2 matches 7 bases. V was clipped by 5 bases and J by 3 bases; unmatched bases: 10. Germline V gives CDR1 MNHEY, CDR2 SVGAGI. The CDR3 spans 15 residues. DNA for the CDR3: TGTGCCAGCAGTCGGTGGGCGGGAGCCGACTACGAGCAGTACTTC. Amino acid sequence: CASSRWAGADYEQYF.

The J gene is TRBJ2-5, the V gene TRBV5-1; the match to TRBD2 covers 7 bases. The germline V gene has CDR1 SGHRS and CDR2 YFSETQ. The CDR3 length is 15 residues. V lost 5 bases to trimming and J lost 2 bases; unmatched junction nucleotides: 9. CDR3 in DNA: TGCGCCAGCAGTTCGTCACCGGGGGGTCAAGAGACCCAGTACTTC. It yields the protein CASSSSPGGQETQYF.

This rearrangement joins TRBV18 to TRBJ2-7; the match to TRBD2 covers 16 bases. Germline V gene sequence: CDR1 KGHSH, CDR2 LQKENI. The V and J ends lost 6 bases and 4 bases, in that order; junction bases with no gene match: 6. CDR3 length: 16 amino acids. CDR3 in DNA: TGTGCCAGCTCTCCGGGACTAGCGGGAGGGGTTTACGAGCAGTACTTC. Amino acid sequence: CASSPGLAGGVYEQYF.

The chain carries TRBV7-9 and TRBJ1-3; D not certain. The CDR3 consists of 12 residues. The V gene's germline CDR1 is SEHNR and CDR2 FQNEAQ (reference sequence). Between the trimmed V and J ends, which lost 2 bases and 4 bases, there was a span of 3 bases. CDR3 DNA: TGTGCCAGCAGCTTACTAGGAAACACCATATATTTT. Protein sequence: CASSLLGNTIYF.

The CDR3, as DNA: TGTGCCAGCAGTGTATACGGATCGAACACTGAAGCTTTCTTT. This translates into CASSVYGSNTEAFF. The rearrangement links TRBV2 to TRBJ1-1; D is ambiguous. CDR1 is SNHLY, CDR2 FYNNEI, per germline. Trimming removed 4 bases from V and 1 base from J, with 10 bases in between. The CDR3 length is 14 residues.

The chain joins TRBV28 to TRBJ1-1; D perhaps matches TRBD1 (6 bases). Trimming removed 5 bases from V and 0 bases from J, with 10 bases in between. The CDR3 is made up of 14 amino acids. CDR1 and CDR2 from the germline V gene are MDHEN and SYDVKM. This CDR3 reads CASSPGQMNTEAFF. Here the CDR3 DNA reads TGTGCCAGCAGTCCGGGACAAATGAACACTGAAGCTTTCTTT.

The CDR3 DNA reads as TGTGCCAGCAGCGTAGGAGGATTGGGGACAGAAGCTTTCTTT. It encodes CASSVGGLGTEAFF. V gene TRBV9 combines with J gene TRBJ1-1; tentatively, D is TRBD1 (6 bases). Germline assignment: CDR1 SGDLS and CDR2 YYNGEE. Trimming took off 0 bases at V and 8 bases at J, with 14 bases between the two ends. This CDR3 is 14 amino acids long.

The genes are TRBV5-1 and TRBJ2-1, with TRBD2 identical over 9 bases. This CDR3 region has 14 residues. V dropped 7 bases and J dropped 4; count of bases not matched to a gene: 6. Per germline, CDR1 SGHRS and CDR2 YFSETQ. Here the CDR3 reads CASQTSGKYNEQFF. CDR3 DNA: TGCGCCAGCCAGACTAGCGGAAAATACAATGAGCAGTTCTTC.

This clone was counted a few times. Here the CDR3 reads CASSQEGPGSANTGELFF. As DNA, the CDR3 is TGTGCCAGCAGCCAAGAAGGTCCCGGTTCCGCGAACACCGGGGAGCTGTTTTTT. The rearrangement joins TRBV4-2 to TRBJ2-2; D unclear. The ends were cut back, 0 bases at V and 0 bases at J, with 14 bases in the middle. The CDR3 has 18 residues. The germline V gene has CDR1 LGHNA and CDR2 YNFKEQ.

This chain connects TRBV10-3 to TRBJ1-2, with 9 bases lining up with TRBD1. The CDR3 is 15 residues long. Germline lookup yields CDR1 ENHRY and CDR2 SYGVKD. V was pared by 2 bases and J by 5 bases, with 6 bases of the junction left unmatched. CDR3 DNA: TGTGCCATCAGTGAGCAAGACAGGGGGAAGTATGGCTACACCTTC. The encoded protein is CAISEQDRGKYGYTF.

The rearrangement links TRBV6-5 to TRBJ2-7; D is possibly TRBD1 or TRBD2 (5 bases each). Trimming left V 6 bases short and J 1 base short, with 16 bases between. CDR3 length: 15 residues. The germline V gene has CDR1 MNHEY and CDR2 SVGAGI. The chain's CDR3 is CASSPGWGISYEQYF. In DNA form, the CDR3 reads TGTGCCAGCAGCCCTGGGTGGGGGATTTCCTACGAGCAGTACTTC.

In DNA, the CDR3 is TGTGCCAGCAGTCTACAGCAGGGATGGGCTGGCTACACCTTC. Its protein is CASSLQQGWAGYTF. The chain couples TRBV5-4 to TRBJ1-2; TRBD1 might be the D (5 bases). V lost 5 bases and J lost 7, with 18 bases in between. CDR1 is SGHNT, CDR2 YYREEE, per germline (reference sequence). This CDR3 is built from 14 residues.

Turning to this clone: A read error may account for a junction end that differs from germline. The V call is TRBV7-7, the J call TRBJ2-7; maybe TRBD1 (6 bases). From germline, CDR1 is SSHAT and CDR2 FNYEAQ (reference sequence). The CDR3 has 15 amino acids. DNA for the CDR3: TGTGCTAGCAGCTTAGGCCCGGGACAAACCTACGAGCAGTACTTC. Its protein is CASSLGPGQTYEQYF.

This clone was found a few times. The gene calls are TRBV18 and TRBJ1-2, with TRBD1 matching 8 bases. V gave up 5 bases and J gave up 6 bases; unmatched junction bases: 2. The CDR3 covers 12 residues. In germline, CDR1 is KGHSH, CDR2 LQKENI. In DNA, the CDR3 is TGTGCCAGCTCATTGGACAGGGATGGCTACACCTTC. Its protein product is CASSLDRDGYTF.

V gene TRBV14 combines with J gene TRBJ2-7; no firm D call. From germline, CDR1 is SGHDN and CDR2 FVKESK. V was cut by 3 bases and J by 5 bases, with 5 bases left in between. The CDR3 is 11 residues long. CDR3 loop: CASSHANEQYF. CDR3 DNA: TGTGCCAGCAGCCACGCGAACGAGCAGTACTTC.

This clone was recorded once. The gene calls are TRBV14 and TRBJ2-1, with no clear D. The CDR3 consists of 17 residues. Germline CDR1 SGHDN, CDR2 FVKESK. Trimming removed 4 bases from V and 0 bases from J, with 16 bases in between. The CDR3 is CASSPRYSGSSYNEQFF. In DNA, the CDR3 is TGTGCCAGCAGCCCGCGCTACAGTGGAAGCTCCTACAATGAGCAGTTCTTC.

The V call is TRBV5-4, the J call TRBJ2-7, with D maybe TRBD2 (6 bases). V was trimmed by 4 bases and J by 4 bases, leaving 12 bases between them. Germline-derived CDR1 and CDR2 are SGHNT and YYREEE (reference sequence). The CDR3 is 13 amino acids. Written as DNA, the CDR3 is TGTGCCAGCAGCAGTGCAGGGAGGTACGAGCAGTACTTC. Amino acid sequence: CASSSAGRYEQYF.

This clone was seen a single time. V gene TRBV28 combines with J gene TRBJ1-4; no definite D call. The CDR3 has 14 amino acids. CDR1 is MDHEN and CDR2 is SYDVKM in the germline V gene. The V end was cut by 3 bases, the J end by 7 bases, with 12 bases between. As DNA, the CDR3 is TGTGCCAGCAGTTTCAGTCCGGATGGTGAAAAACTGTTTTTT. This sequence encodes CASSFSPDGEKLFF.

In its sample, this clone was seen many times. The J gene is TRBJ2-7, the V gene TRBV6-1; D gene uncertain. Trimming took off 2 bases at V and 12 bases at J, with 11 bases between the two ends. The CDR3 length is 11 residues. The germline gives CDR1 MNHNS, CDR2 SASEGT. The chain's CDR3 is CASSENMVPYF. In DNA, the CDR3 is TGTGCCAGCAGTGAAAACATGGTTCCGTACTTC.

The chain employs TRBV5-4 and TRBJ1-2, with a possible D match to TRBD1 (6 bases). CDR1 and CDR2 from the germline V gene are SGHNT and YYREEE (reference sequence). CDR3 length: 16 residues. V gave up 5 bases and J gave up 2 bases, with 19 bases separating them. CDR3 sequence: CASSSGGGGRNYGYTF. The CDR3 nucleotides are TGTGCCAGCAGTTCTGGAGGGGGGGGTAGGAACTATGGCTACACCTTC.

The chain employs TRBV27 and TRBJ1-1; D unresolved. The V end lost 0 bases, the J end lost 4 bases, and 9 bases lay between the germline ends. The CDR3 totals 14 residues. From germline, CDR1 is MNHEY and CDR2 SMNVEV (reference sequence). The CDR3 region is CASSLSRGSTEAFF. CDR3 DNA: TGTGCCAGCAGTTTATCCCGCGGGAGCACTGAAGCTTTCTTT.

This sequence joins TRBV11-1 and TRBJ2-7; no clear D. The ends were cut back, 3 bases at V and 3 bases at J, with 15 bases in the middle. The CDR3 consists of 15 residues. CDR1 is SGHAT, CDR2 FQDESV, per germline (reference sequence). The CDR3 reads CASSFSAFNIYEQYF. CDR3 sequence (DNA): TGTGCCAGCAGCTTCTCCGCATTCAATATCTACGAGCAGTACTTC.

The chain joins TRBV9 to TRBJ2-5, with 9 bases fitting TRBD2. The length of the CDR3 is 14 residues. Germline-derived CDR1 and CDR2 are SGDLS and YYNGEE. With 3 bases clipped from V and 4 bases from J, the junction kept 4 bases outside the gene matches. DNA for the CDR3: TGTGCCAGCAGCGGTAGCGGGAGCCGAGAGACCCAGTACTTC. Protein product: CASSGSGSRETQYF.

The V and J genes are TRBV30 and TRBJ1-6; maybe TRBD1 (5 bases). This CDR3 contains 15 residues. Germline loops: CDR1 GTSNPN, CDR2 SVGIG (reference sequence). Trimming removed 7 bases at V and 0 bases at J, with 13 bases between. The CDR3 DNA reads TGTGCCTCGACAGTAATAGACTCCTATAATTCACCCCTCCACTTT. This translates into CASTVIDSYNSPLHF.

V and J are TRBV9 and TRBJ2-5, with D perhaps matching TRBD1 (5 bases). This CDR3 has 15 amino acids. Germline values: CDR1 SGDLS, CDR2 YYNGEE. V shed 2 bases and J shed 1 base, with 12 bases lying between them. The CDR3 nucleotides are TGTGCCAGCAGCGTGGCTGACAGACCCCAAGAGACCCAGTACTTC. Its translation is CASSVADRPQETQYF.